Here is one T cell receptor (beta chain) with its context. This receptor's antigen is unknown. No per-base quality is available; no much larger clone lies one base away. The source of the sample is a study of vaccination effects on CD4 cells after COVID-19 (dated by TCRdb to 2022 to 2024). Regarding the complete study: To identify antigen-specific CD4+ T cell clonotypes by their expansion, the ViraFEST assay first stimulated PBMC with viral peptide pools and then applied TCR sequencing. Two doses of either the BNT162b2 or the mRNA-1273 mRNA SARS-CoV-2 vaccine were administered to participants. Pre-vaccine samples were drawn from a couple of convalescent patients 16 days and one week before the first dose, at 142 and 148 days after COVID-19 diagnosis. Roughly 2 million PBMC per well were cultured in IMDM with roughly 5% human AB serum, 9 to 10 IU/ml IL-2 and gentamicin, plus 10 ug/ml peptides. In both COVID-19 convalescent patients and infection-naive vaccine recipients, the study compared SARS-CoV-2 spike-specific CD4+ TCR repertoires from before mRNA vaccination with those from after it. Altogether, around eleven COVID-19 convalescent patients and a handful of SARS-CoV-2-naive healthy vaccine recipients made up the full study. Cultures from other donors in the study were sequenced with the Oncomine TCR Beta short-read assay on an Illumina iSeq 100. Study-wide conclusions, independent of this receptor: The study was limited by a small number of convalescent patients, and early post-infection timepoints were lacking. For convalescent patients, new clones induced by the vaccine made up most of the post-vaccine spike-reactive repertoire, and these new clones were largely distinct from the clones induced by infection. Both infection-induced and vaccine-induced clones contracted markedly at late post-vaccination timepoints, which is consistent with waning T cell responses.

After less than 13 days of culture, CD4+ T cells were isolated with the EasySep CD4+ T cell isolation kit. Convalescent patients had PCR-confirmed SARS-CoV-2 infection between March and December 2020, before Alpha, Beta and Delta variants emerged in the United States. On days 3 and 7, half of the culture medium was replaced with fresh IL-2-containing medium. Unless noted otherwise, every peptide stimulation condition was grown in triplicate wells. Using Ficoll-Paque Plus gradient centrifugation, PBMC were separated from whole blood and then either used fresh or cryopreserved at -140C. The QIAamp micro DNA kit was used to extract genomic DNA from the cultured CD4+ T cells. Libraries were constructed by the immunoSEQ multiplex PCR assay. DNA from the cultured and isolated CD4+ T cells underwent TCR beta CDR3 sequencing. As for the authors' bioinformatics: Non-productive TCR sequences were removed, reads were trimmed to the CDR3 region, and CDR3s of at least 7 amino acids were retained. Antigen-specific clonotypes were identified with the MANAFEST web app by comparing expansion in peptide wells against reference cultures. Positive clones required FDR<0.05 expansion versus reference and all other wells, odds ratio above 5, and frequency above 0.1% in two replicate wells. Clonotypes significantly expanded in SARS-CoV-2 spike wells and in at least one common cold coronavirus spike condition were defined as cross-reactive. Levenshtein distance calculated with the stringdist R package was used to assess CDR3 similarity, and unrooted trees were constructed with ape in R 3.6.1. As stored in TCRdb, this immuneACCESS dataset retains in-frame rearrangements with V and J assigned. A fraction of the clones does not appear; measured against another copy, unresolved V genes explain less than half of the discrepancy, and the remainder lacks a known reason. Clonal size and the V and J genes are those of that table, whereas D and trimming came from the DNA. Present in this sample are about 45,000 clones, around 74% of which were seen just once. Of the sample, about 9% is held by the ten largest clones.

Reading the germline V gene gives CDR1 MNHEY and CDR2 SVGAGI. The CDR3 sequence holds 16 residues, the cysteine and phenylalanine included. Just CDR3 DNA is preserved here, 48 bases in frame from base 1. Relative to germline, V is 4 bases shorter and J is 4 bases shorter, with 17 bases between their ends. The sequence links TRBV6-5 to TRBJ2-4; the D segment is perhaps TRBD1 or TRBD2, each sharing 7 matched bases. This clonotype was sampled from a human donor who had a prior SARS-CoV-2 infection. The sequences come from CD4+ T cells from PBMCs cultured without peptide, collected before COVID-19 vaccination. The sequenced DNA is TGTGCCAGCAGTTCCTCCAGGGGGGGGATTAAAAACATTCAGTACTTC. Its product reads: CASSSSRGGIKNIQYF.